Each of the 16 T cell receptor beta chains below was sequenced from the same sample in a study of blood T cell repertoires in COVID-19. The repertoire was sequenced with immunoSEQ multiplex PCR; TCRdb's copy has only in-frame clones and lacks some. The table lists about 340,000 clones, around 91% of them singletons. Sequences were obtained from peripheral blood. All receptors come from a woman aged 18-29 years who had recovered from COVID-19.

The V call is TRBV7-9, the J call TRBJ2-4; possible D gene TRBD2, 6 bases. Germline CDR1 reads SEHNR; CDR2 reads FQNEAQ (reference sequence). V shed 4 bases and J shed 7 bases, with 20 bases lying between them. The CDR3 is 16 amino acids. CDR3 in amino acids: CASSSTRLVGGNIQYF. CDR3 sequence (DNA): TGTGCCAGCAGCTCAACCCGACTAGTGGGCGGGAACATTCAGTACTTC.

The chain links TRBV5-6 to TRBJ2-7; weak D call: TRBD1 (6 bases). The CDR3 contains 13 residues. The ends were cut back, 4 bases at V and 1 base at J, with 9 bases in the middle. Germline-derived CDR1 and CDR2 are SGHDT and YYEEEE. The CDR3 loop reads CASSADRSYEQYV. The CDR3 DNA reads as TGTGCCAGCAGCGCAGACAGGTCCTACGAGCAGTACGTC.

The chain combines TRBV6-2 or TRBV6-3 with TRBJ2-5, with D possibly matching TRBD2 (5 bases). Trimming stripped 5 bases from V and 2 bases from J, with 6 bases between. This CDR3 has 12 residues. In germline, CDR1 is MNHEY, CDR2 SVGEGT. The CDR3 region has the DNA TGTGCCAGCAGTCGGGGTCAAGAGACCCAGTACTTC. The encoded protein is CASSRGQETQYF.

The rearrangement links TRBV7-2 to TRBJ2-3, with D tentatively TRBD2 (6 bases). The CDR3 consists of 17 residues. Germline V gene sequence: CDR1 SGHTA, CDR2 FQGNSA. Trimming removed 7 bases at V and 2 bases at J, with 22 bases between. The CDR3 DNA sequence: TGTGCCAGCACCTCCCAGATGGTAGCGGATCCCACAGATACGCAGTATTTT. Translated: CASTSQMVADPTDTQYF.

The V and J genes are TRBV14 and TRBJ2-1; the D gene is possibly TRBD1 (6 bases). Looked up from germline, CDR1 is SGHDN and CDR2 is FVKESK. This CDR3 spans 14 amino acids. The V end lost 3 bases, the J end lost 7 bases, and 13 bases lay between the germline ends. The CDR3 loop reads CASSHRQVGNEQFF. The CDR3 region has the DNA TGTGCCAGCAGCCATCGACAGGTCGGTAATGAGCAGTTCTTC.

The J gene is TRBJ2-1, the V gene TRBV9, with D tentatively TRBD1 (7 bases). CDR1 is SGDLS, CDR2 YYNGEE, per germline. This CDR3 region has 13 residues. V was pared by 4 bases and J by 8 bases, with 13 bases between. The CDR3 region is CASSQGGGDEQFF. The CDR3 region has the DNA TGTGCCAGCAGCCAAGGGGGCGGGGATGAGCAGTTCTTC. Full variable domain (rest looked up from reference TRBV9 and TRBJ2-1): DSGVTQTPKHLITATGQRVTLRCSPRSGDLSVYWYQQSLDQGLQFLIQYYNGEERAKGNILERFSAQQFPDLHSELNLSSLELGDSALYFCASSQGGGDEQFFGPGTRLTVL.

CDR3 residues: CAIRLAGYNEQFF. The CDR3 region has the DNA TGTGCCATTCGACTAGCGGGATACAATGAGCAGTTCTTC. This chain links TRBV12-3 or TRBV12-4 with TRBJ2-1; 11 bases align to TRBD2. V dropped 10 bases and J dropped 4; count of bases not matched to a gene: 3. This CDR3 is 13 amino acids long.

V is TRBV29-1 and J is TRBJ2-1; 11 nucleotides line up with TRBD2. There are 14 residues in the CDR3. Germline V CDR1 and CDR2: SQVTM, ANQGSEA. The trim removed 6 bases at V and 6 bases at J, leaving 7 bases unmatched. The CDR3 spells CSVLGTSGGNEQFF. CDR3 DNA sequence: TGCAGCGTCCTCGGGACTAGCGGAGGCAATGAGCAGTTCTTC.

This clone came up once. The CDR3 bases are TGTGCCAGCAGTTTATTAGCCGAGGGGGGAGGGGGCTACACCTTC. This codes for CASSLLAEGGGGYTF. This chain links TRBV28 with TRBJ1-2; perhaps TRBD1 as D (6 bases). CDR3 size: 15 residues. The germline V gene has CDR1 MDHEN and CDR2 SYDVKM. Trimming stripped 1 base from V and 8 bases from J, with 17 bases between.

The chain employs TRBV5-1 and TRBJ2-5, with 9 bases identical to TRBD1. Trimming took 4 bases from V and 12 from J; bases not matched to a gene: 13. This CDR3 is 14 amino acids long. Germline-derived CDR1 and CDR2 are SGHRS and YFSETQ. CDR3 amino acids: CASSPEGTGIPEYF. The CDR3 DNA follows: TGCGCCAGCAGCCCGGAGGGGACAGGGATTCCCGAGTACTTC.

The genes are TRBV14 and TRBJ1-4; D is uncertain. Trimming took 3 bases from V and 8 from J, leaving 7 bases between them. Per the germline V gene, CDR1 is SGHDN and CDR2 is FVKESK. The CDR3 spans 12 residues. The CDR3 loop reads CASSHFGEKLFF. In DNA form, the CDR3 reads TGTGCCAGCAGCCATTTCGGGGAAAAACTGTTTTTT.

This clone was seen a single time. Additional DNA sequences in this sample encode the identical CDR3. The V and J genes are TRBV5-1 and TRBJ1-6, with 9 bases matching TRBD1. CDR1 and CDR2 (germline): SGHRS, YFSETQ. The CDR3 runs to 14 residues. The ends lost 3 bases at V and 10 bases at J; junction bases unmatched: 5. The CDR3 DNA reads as TGCGCCAGCAGCTCGGGACAGGGTGGATCACCCCTCCACTTT. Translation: CASSSGQGGSPLHF.

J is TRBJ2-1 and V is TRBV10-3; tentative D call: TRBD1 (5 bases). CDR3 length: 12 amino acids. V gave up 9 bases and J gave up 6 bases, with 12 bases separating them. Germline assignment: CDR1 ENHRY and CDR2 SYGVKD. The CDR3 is CAIGALPNEQFF. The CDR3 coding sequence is TGTGCCATAGGGGCTCTACCCAATGAGCAGTTCTTC.

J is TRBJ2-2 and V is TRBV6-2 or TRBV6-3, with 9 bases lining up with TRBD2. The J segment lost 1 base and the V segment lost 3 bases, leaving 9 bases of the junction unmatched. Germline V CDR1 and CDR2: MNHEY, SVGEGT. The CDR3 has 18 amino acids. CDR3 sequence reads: CASSYRWTSAWNTGELFF. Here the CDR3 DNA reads TGTGCCAGCAGTTATCGGTGGACTAGCGCCTGGAACACCGGGGAGCTGTTTTTT.

The CDR3 bases are TGTGCCAGTACCCGAATTACAGGACAGCCCCAGCATTTT. Residues: CASTRITGQPQHF. This chain joins TRBV19 and TRBJ1-5, with D perhaps matching TRBD1 (5 bases). The CDR3 runs 13 residues. Germline-derived CDR1 and CDR2 are LNHDA and SQIVND (reference sequence). The V end lost 7 bases, the J end lost 7 bases, and 14 bases lay between the germline ends.

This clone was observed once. CDR3 in DNA: TGCGCCAGCAGCTCGGCGGTGAGGGGGGCCAACGTCCTGACTTTC. This sequence encodes CASSSAVRGANVLTF. This chain links TRBV5-1 with TRBJ2-6; D ambiguous. Germline-derived CDR1 and CDR2 are SGHRS and YFSETQ. Trimming shortened V by 3 bases and J by 4 bases, and 11 bases separated the two germline ends. This CDR3 has 15 residues.